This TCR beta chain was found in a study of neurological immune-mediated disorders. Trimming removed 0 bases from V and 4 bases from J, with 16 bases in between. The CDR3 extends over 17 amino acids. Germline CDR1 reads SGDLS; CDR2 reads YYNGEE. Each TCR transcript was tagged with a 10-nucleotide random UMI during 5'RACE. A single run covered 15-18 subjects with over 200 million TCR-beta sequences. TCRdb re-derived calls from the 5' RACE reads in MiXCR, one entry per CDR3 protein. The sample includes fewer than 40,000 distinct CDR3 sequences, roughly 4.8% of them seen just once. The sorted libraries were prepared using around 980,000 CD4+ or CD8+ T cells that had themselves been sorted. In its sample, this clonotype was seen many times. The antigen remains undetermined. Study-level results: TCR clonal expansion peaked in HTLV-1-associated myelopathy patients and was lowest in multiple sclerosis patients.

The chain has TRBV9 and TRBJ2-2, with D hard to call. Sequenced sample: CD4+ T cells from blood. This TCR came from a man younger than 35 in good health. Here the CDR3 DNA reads TGTGCCAGCAGCGTAGGAGGAAGGGCTAGGAGCACCGGGGAGCTGTTTTTT. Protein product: CASSVGGRARSTGELFF. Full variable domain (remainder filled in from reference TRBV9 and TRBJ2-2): DSGVTQTPKHLITATGQRVTLRCSPRSGDLSVYWYQQSLDQGLQFLIQYYNGEERAKGNILERFSAQQFPDLHSELNLSSLELGDSALYFCASSVGGRARSTGELFFGEGSRLTVL.